These T cell receptor beta chains were read from a single sample in a study of blood T cell repertoires in COVID-19. The protocol was immunoSEQ multiplex PCR, while the TCRdb copy is restricted to in-frame clones and leaves out a portion. Among roughly 120,000 clones, 90% were seen once, and the ten largest hold roughly 2%. The sequencing input was peripheral blood. These receptors all come from a human donor with active COVID-19. The donor label of this sample is uncertain. CDR3s include the opening cysteine and the closing phenylalanine or tryptophan.

j_call: TRBJ1-2
v_call: TRBV12-3/TRBV12-4
cdr3_aa: CASSPGFGYTF

j_call: TRBJ2-2
v_call: TRBV28
cdr3_aa: CASREMNTGELFF

j_call: TRBJ2-3
v_call: TRBV3-1/TRBV3-2
cdr3_aa: CASSPRTSGGGSQYF

j_call: TRBJ1-1
v_call: TRBV12-2
cdr3_aa: CASRLVRRTNTEAFF

j_call: TRBJ1-6
v_call: TRBV2
cdr3_aa: CASFTGFFPYNSPLHF

j_call: TRBJ1-6
v_call: TRBV5-4
cdr3_aa: CASSTTGNSPLHF

j_call: TRBJ2-1
v_call: TRBV24-1
cdr3_aa: CATSDFPQGNEQFF

j_call: TRBJ2-7
v_call: TRBV5-4
cdr3_aa: CASSLEGVHEQYF

j_call: TRBJ1-2
v_call: TRBV28
cdr3_aa: CASSPTGIYGYTF

j_call: TRBJ1-6
v_call: TRBV4-1
cdr3_aa: CASSPYYREVGNSPLHF

j_call: TRBJ2-1
v_call: TRBV19
cdr3_aa: CASTRGYNEQFF

j_call: TRBJ1-1
v_call: TRBV11-3
cdr3_aa: CASSLAGVNTEAFF

j_call: TRBJ2-2
v_call: TRBV2
cdr3_aa: CASSRGTGNTGELFF

j_call: TRBJ1-5
v_call: TRBV28
cdr3_aa: CASSLGDRNNQPQHF

j_call: TRBJ2-5
v_call: TRBV3-1/TRBV3-2
cdr3_aa: CASSQDLQPEETQYF

j_call: TRBJ1-5
v_call: TRBV4-1
cdr3_aa: CASSQGTGALQPQHF

j_call: TRBJ2-7
v_call: TRBV12-3/TRBV12-4
cdr3_aa: CASKLDRYEQYF

j_call: TRBJ1-6
v_call: TRBV27
cdr3_aa: CASSFDGGGLEYSPLHF

j_call: TRBJ2-1
v_call: TRBV27
cdr3_aa: CASSQTQGGDEQFF

j_call: TRBJ2-1
v_call: TRBV7-3
cdr3_aa: CASSLSGSGGYEQFF

j_call: TRBJ2-7
v_call: TRBV19
cdr3_aa: CASSTQGAVRPYEQYF

j_call: TRBJ2-7
v_call: TRBV4-3
cdr3_aa: CASSLQAGGLYEQYF

j_call: TRBJ2-2
v_call: TRBV9
cdr3_aa: CASSAPGQGATGELFF

j_call: TRBJ1-3
v_call: TRBV2
cdr3_aa: CASSGTATAIGNTIYF

j_call: TRBJ2-1
v_call: TRBV6-4
cdr3_aa: CASSDSAGAYNEQFF

j_call: TRBJ1-3
v_call: TRBV2
cdr3_aa: CASARDRVSGNTIYF

j_call: TRBJ2-3
v_call: TRBV11-2
cdr3_aa: CASSLDPYSTDTQYF

j_call: TRBJ2-1
v_call: TRBV19
cdr3_aa: CASRPSLAGVNEQFF